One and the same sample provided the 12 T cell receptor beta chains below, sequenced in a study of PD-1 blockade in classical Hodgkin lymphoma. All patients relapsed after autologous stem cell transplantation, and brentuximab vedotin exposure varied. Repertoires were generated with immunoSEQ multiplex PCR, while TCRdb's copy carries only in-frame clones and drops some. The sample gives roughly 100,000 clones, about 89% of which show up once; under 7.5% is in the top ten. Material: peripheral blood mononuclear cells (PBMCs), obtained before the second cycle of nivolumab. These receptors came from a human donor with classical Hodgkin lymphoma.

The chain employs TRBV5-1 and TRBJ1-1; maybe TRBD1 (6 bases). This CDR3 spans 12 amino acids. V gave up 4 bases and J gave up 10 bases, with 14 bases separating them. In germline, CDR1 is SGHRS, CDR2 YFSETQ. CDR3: CASSPTGQGAFF. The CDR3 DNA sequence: TGCGCCAGCAGCCCCACAGGGCAGGGAGCTTTCTTT.

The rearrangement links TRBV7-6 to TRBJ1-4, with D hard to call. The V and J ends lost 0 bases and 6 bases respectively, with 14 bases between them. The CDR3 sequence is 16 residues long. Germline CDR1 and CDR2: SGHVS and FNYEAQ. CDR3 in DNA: TGTGCCAGCAGCTTAGCTCGGGGATATGGGGATGAAAAACTGTTTTTT. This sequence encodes CASSLARGYGDEKLFF.

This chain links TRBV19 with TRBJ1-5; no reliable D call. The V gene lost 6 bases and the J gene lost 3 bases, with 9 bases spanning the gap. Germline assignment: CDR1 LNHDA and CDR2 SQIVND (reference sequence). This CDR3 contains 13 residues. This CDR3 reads CASRIQTNQPQHF. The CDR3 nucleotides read TGTGCCAGTAGAATACAGACCAATCAGCCCCAGCATTTT.

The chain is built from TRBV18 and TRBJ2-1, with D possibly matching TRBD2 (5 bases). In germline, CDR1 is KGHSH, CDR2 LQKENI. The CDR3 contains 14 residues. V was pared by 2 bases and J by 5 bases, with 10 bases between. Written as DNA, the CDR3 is TGTGCCAGCTCACCAAGGACGGGAAACAATGAGCAGTTCTTC. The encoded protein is CASSPRTGNNEQFF.

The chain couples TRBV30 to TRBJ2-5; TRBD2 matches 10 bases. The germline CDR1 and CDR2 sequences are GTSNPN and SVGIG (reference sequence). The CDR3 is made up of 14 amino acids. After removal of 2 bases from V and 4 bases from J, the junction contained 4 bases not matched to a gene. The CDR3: CAWSRTSGGETQYF. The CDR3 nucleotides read TGTGCCTGGAGTAGGACTAGCGGAGGAGAGACCCAGTACTTC. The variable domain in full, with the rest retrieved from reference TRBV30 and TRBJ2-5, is SQTIHQWPATLVQPVGSPLSLECTVEGTSNPNLYWYRQAAGRGLQLLFYSVGIGQISSEVPQNLSASRPQDRQFILSSKKLLLSDSGFYLCAWSRTSGGETQYFGPGTRLLVL.

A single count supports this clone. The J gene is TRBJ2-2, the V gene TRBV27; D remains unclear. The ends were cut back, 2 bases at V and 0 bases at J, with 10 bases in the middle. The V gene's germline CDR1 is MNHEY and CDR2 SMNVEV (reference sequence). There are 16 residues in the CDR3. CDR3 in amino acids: CASSLGFGTNTGELFF. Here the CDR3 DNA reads TGTGCCAGCAGTTTAGGTTTCGGTACGAACACCGGGGAGCTGTTTTTT.

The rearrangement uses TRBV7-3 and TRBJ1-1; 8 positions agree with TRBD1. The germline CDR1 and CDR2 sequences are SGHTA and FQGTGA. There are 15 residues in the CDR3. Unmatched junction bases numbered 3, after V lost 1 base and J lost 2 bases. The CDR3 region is CASSLNPGGNTEAFF. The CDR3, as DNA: TGTGCCAGCAGCTTAAATCCAGGGGGCAACACTGAAGCTTTCTTT.

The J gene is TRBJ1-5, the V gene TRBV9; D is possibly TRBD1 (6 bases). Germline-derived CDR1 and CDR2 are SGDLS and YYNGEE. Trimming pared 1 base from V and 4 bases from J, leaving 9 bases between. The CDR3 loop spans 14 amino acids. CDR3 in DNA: TGTGCCAGCAGCGTAACAGGGAGTAATCAGCCCCAGCATTTT. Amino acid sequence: CASSVTGSNQPQHF.

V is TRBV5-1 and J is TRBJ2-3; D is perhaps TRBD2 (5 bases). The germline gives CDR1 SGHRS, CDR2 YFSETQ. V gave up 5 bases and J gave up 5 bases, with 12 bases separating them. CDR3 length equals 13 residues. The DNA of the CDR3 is TGCGCCAGCAGACCCTCGAGCGGAGATACGCAGTATTTT. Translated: CASRPSSGDTQYF.

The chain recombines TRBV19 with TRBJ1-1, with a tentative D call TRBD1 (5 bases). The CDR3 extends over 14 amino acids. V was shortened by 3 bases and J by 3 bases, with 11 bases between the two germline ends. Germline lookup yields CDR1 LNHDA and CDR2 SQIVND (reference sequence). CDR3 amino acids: CASSMGRDYTEAFF. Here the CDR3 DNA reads TGTGCCAGTAGTATGGGCAGGGATTACACTGAAGCTTTCTTT.

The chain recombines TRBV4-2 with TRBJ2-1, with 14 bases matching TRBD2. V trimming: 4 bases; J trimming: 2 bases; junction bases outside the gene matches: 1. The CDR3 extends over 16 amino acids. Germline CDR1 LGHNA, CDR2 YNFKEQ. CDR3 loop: CASSLTSGGAYNEQFF. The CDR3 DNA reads TGTGCCAGCAGCCTGACTAGCGGGGGGGCCTACAATGAGCAGTTCTTC.

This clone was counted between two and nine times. This CDR3 is CASSPEVHYEQYF. CDR3 coding DNA: TGCGCCAGCAGCCCCGAAGTCCACTACGAGCAGTACTTC. The chain is built from TRBV10-1 and TRBJ2-7; D not certain. V lost 6 bases and J lost 3, with 12 bases in between. Per germline, CDR1 WNHNN and CDR2 SYGVQD (reference sequence). There are 13 residues in the CDR3.